What follows are 17 T cell receptor beta chains derived from one specimen sequenced in a study of blood T cell repertoires in COVID-19. The data were produced by immunoSEQ multiplex PCR, yet TCRdb's version contains in-frame clones alone and is incomplete. Of about 330,000 clones listed, about nine tenths are singletons. Sequencing was performed on PBMCs or T cells enriched from blood (not recorded which). Receptors were obtained from a young woman who had recovered from COVID-19.

The chain is built from TRBV9 and TRBJ1-2; TRBD1 matches 7 bases. The germline gives CDR1 SGDLS, CDR2 YYNGEE. With V trimmed by 3 bases and J by 4 bases, 9 bases remained unmatched. The CDR3 is 15 residues long. The CDR3 region has the DNA TGTGCCAGCAGCGCGACAGGGTCTGAGGGCTATGGCTACACCTTC. Residues: CASSATGSEGYGYTF.

The V call is TRBV19, the J call TRBJ2-2, with D possibly being TRBD1 (6 bases). V dropped 5 bases and J dropped 6 bases, with 10 bases sitting between them. Germline CDR1 LNHDA, CDR2 SQIVND (reference sequence). This CDR3 has 13 residues. CDR3 sequence: CASSQQGAGELFF. The CDR3 DNA reads TGTGCCAGTAGTCAACAGGGCGCCGGGGAGCTGTTTTTT.

The V call is TRBV5-1, the J call TRBJ2-3; 9 bases are a match to TRBD2. The V gene's germline CDR1 is SGHRS and CDR2 YFSETQ. J lost 6 bases, V lost 5 bases, and 10 bases had no gene match. The CDR3 contains 15 residues. Here the CDR3 DNA reads TGCGCCAGCAGATCCAGCGGGGGGTCGTGGGATACGCAGTATTTT. As protein: CASRSSGGSWDTQYF.

This chain uses TRBV2 with TRBJ1-3, with 9 bases identical to TRBD1. This CDR3 comprises 15 residues. The V and J ends lost 6 bases and 4 bases, in that order; junction bases with no gene match: 7. CDR1 and CDR2 from the germline V gene are SNHLY and FYNNEI. The CDR3 DNA reads as TGTGCCAGCAGGGCCGGGACAGGGATCGGAAACACCATATATTTT. It specifies CASRAGTGIGNTIYF. The whole variable domain, filled in from reference TRBV2 and TRBJ1-3, reads EPEVTQTPSHQVTQMGQEVILRCVPISNHLYFYWYRQILGQKVEFLVSFYNNEISEKSEIFDDQFSVERPDGSNFTLKIRSTKLEDSAMYFCASRAGTGIGNTIYFGEGSWLTVV.

V gene TRBV3-1 (or the pseudogene TRBV3-2) combines with J gene TRBJ2-1; 9 bases match TRBD2. Germline V CDR1 and CDR2: LGHDT, YNNKEL (reference sequence). V trimming: 4 bases; J trimming: 10 bases; junction bases outside the gene matches: 17. The CDR3 has 17 amino acids. The CDR3, as DNA: TGTGCCAGCAGCCCCGTAGGCGGGGGGGCCGGTGTCTACGAGCAGTTCTTC. Residues: CASSPVGGGAGVYEQFF.

The rearrangement links TRBV6-5 to TRBJ1-1; D remains ambiguous. The CDR3 covers 15 residues. Between the trimmed V and J ends, which lost 0 bases and 0 bases, there was a span of 8 bases. Germline assignment: CDR1 MNHEY and CDR2 SVGAGI. Here the CDR3 reads CASSYSEILNTEAFF. CDR3 in DNA: TGTGCCAGCAGTTACTCGGAGATATTGAACACTGAAGCTTTCTTT.

The chain employs TRBV3-1 (or the pseudogene TRBV3-2) and TRBJ1-2, with a weak D call TRBD1 (6 bases). Deletions cut 1 base from V and 6 bases from J, with 21 bases between. Germline V gene lookup returns CDR1 LGHDT and CDR2 YNNKEL (reference sequence). The CDR3 has 17 residues. The chain's CDR3 is CASSQAKGVGGSDGYTF. CDR3 DNA sequence: TGTGCCAGCAGCCAAGCCAAAGGAGTAGGGGGTAGTGATGGCTACACCTTC.

V and J are TRBV29-1 and TRBJ1-1, with D uncertain. Trimming took 7 bases from V and 2 from J, leaving 14 bases between them. Germline assignment: CDR1 SQVTM and CDR2 ANQGSEA. The CDR3 is made up of 13 amino acids. As DNA, the CDR3 is TGCAGCGCCTTTTGGGCAGCAAACACTGAAGCTTTCTTT. It specifies CSAFWAANTEAFF.

V is TRBV14 and J is TRBJ1-1, with 8 bases identical to TRBD1. V dropped 6 bases and J dropped 14; count of bases not matched to a gene: 11. The CDR3 length is 12 residues. CDR1 is SGHDN, CDR2 FVKESK, per germline. CDR3 sequence reads: CASSLTGTGEFF. In DNA form, the CDR3 reads TGTGCCAGCAGTCTCACCGGGACAGGTGAGTTCTTT.

The gene calls are TRBV24-1 and TRBJ1-2; 9 bases align to TRBD1. Germline V gene data show CDR1 as KGHDR and CDR2 as SFDVKD. The CDR3 spans 16 residues. V gave up 3 bases and J gave up 7 bases; unmatched junction bases: 11. CDR3 protein: CATSDGDRVYSGGYTF. The CDR3 bases are TGTGCCACCAGTGATGGGGACAGGGTGTATAGTGGTGGCTACACCTTC.

The gene calls are TRBV12-3 or TRBV12-4 and TRBJ2-1; tentatively, D is TRBD2 (5 bases). V was clipped by 6 bases and J by 4 bases, with 10 bases between them. CDR3 length: 13 residues. CDR3 sequence: CASRIRTYNEQFF. DNA of the CDR3: TGTGCCAGCAGGATACGGACTTACAATGAGCAGTTCTTC.

V is TRBV28 and J is TRBJ2-7, with D possibly TRBD1 on 5 matching bases. The V and J ends lost 2 bases and 3 bases respectively, with 14 bases between them. Germline loops: CDR1 MDHEN, CDR2 SYDVKM. The CDR3 spans 15 residues. The CDR3 bases are TGTGCCAGCAGTTTAAAGTTAACAGGTCTCTACGAGCAGTACTTC. Translated: CASSLKLTGLYEQYF.

The V call is TRBV6-5, the J call TRBJ1-4; 12 bases line up with TRBD1. The germline gives CDR1 MNHEY, CDR2 SVGAGI. This CDR3 spans 15 amino acids. V gave up 6 bases and J gave up 8 bases; unmatched junction bases: 7. In DNA form, the CDR3 reads TGTGCCAGCAGGACCTACGGGACAGGGGGCGAAAAACTGTTTTTT. Amino acid sequence: CASRTYGTGGEKLFF.

The CDR3: CASSGQGKFGYTF. DNA of the CDR3: TGTGCCAGCAGTGGACAGGGGAAGTTTGGCTACACCTTC. The genes are TRBV12-3 or TRBV12-4 and TRBJ1-2, with 9 bases lining up with TRBD1. The CDR3 is 13 amino acids. Trimming removed 5 bases from V and 7 bases from J; junction bases left unmatched: 5.

This chain links TRBV30 with TRBJ1-2, with TRBD1 matching over 10 bases. The germline CDR1 and CDR2 sequences are GTSNPN and SVGIG (reference sequence). The J segment lost 4 bases and the V segment lost 3 bases, leaving 5 bases of the junction unmatched. This CDR3 has 14 amino acids. The CDR3 spells CAWRPGQGPYGYTF. The CDR3 nucleotides read TGTGCCTGGAGACCGGGACAGGGGCCCTATGGCTACACCTTC.

This clone was seen a few times. V is TRBV3-1 (or the pseudogene TRBV3-2) and J is TRBJ2-1; D may be TRBD2 (5 bases). Germline V gene data show CDR1 as LGHDT and CDR2 as YNNKEL (reference sequence). Trimming left V 2 bases short and J 9 bases short, with 11 bases between. This CDR3 contains 13 residues. CDR3 amino acids: CASSQRGASEQFF. For the CDR3, the DNA is TGTGCCAGCAGCCAACGGGGTGCGAGTGAGCAGTTCTTC.

As regards this clone: Other DNA sequences in the same sample also yield this CDR3. The chain employs TRBV18 and TRBJ1-1, with TRBD1 as a possible D gene (5 bases). V was cut by 1 base and J by 0 bases, with 9 bases left in between. This CDR3 spans 15 amino acids. Germline lookup yields CDR1 KGHSH and CDR2 LQKENI. CDR3 sequence: CASSPREGMNTEAFF. The DNA for the CDR3 is TGTGCCAGCTCACCACGGGAGGGGATGAACACTGAAGCTTTCTTT.